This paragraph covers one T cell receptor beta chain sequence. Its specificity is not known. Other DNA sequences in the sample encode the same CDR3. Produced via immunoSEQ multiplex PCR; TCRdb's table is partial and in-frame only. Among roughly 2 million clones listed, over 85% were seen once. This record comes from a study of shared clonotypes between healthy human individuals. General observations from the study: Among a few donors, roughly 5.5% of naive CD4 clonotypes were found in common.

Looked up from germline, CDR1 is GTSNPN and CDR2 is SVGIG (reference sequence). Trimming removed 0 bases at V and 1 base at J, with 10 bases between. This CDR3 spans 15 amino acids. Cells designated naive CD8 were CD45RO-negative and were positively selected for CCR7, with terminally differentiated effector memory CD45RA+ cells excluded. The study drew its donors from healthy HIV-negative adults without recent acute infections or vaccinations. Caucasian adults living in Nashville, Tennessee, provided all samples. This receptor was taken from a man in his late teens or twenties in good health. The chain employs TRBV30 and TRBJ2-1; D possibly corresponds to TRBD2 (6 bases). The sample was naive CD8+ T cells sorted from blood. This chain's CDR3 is CAWSVLSGSYNEQFF. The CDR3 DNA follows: TGTGCCTGGAGTGTACTTAGCGGATCCTACAATGAGCAGTTCTTC.